A single sample gave rise to the 7 T cell receptor beta chains below, sequenced in a study of blood T cell repertoires in COVID-19. Profiled with immunoSEQ multiplex PCR; TCRdb holds only in-frame clones, not every one. Altogether 65,000 to 85,000 clones are present, about four fifths being singletons, with the ten largest covering 5% to 6%. The sample consisted of peripheral blood. These receptors were taken from a woman older than 75 with active or convalescent COVID-19.

V is TRBV11-3 and J is TRBJ2-2; 8 nucleotides align to TRBD2. The V segment lost 5 bases and the J segment 3 bases; nucleotides outside the gene matches: 8. The CDR3 loop spans 16 amino acids. Germline V gives CDR1 SGHNT, CDR2 YENEEA. The CDR3 DNA follows: TGTGCCAGCAGCCAGGCCGGGGGGGCAGACACCGGGGAGCTGTTTTTT. Protein: CASSQAGGADTGELFF.

The chain combines TRBV28 with TRBJ2-1; 10 bases agree with TRBD1. Losses at the gene ends were 6 bases for V and 6 bases for J; bases not matched to a gene: 5. CDR3 size: 14 residues. Germline CDR1 MDHEN, CDR2 SYDVKM. The CDR3 loop reads CASRTGGVVNEQFF. CDR3 nucleotides: TGTGCCAGCAGGACAGGGGGCGTCGTCAATGAGCAGTTCTTC.

This clone was counted between two and nine times. V and J are TRBV3-1 (or the pseudogene TRBV3-2) and TRBJ2-1, with TRBD2 matching 9 bases. The CDR3 is 17 amino acids. The germline gives CDR1 LGHDT, CDR2 YNNKEL (reference sequence). The V gene end was trimmed by 4 bases and the J gene end by 3 bases; junction bases not matched to a gene: 10. The CDR3 DNA reads as TGTGCCAGCAGCCGAAAGACCGAGACTAGCGGCTACAATGAGCAGTTCTTC. Translation gives CASSRKTETSGYNEQFF.

The table lists this clone with a count of one. V gene TRBV12-3 or TRBV12-4 combines with J gene TRBJ1-4; D gene ambiguous. The CDR3 sequence is 13 residues long. The ends were cut back, 9 bases at V and 3 bases at J, with 11 bases in the middle. CDR3 in amino acids: CASGVVANEKLFF. As DNA, the CDR3 is TGTGCCAGTGGTGTAGTTGCTAATGAAAAACTGTTTTTT.

The rearrangement joins TRBV18 to TRBJ2-1; 14 nucleotides line up with TRBD2. The CDR3 runs 16 residues. Germline-derived CDR1 and CDR2 are KGHSH and LQKENI. V lost 5 bases to trimming and J lost 8 bases; unmatched junction nucleotides: 8. The CDR3 loop is CASSSEGLAGGDEQFF. The CDR3 coding sequence is TGTGCCAGCTCATCAGAAGGACTAGCGGGAGGCGATGAGCAGTTCTTC.

The chain recombines TRBV10-3 with TRBJ2-7; D is ambiguous. This CDR3 spans 12 amino acids. Germline V gene lookup returns CDR1 ENHRY and CDR2 SYGVKD. Trimming took off 2 bases at V and 7 bases at J, with 9 bases between the two ends. Here the CDR3 DNA reads TGTGCCATCAGTGAGACTCCCTGGGAGCAGTACTTC. Translating it yields CAISETPWEQYF.

The genes are TRBV2 and TRBJ2-7, with D tentatively TRBD1 (6 bases). The length of the CDR3 is 12 residues. The germline V and J ends were trimmed by 10 bases and 2 bases, with 12 bases remaining between them. Germline loops: CDR1 SNHLY, CDR2 FYNNEI. As DNA, the CDR3 is TGTGCCACTTACAGGGTTGCCTACGAGCAGTACTTC. This translates into CATYRVAYEQYF.